This T cell receptor beta chain derives from a study of OX40 agonist ivuxolimab in advanced cancers. In the study overall: Ivuxolimab, which is an agonistic anti-OX40 (CD134) antibody, was administered to the patients.

Germline V gene data show CDR1 as SGHAT and CDR2 as FQNNGV. The length of the CDR3 is 12 residues. V was pared by 4 bases and J by 11 bases, with 14 bases between. Profiling relied on immunoSEQ multiplex PCR, and the TCRdb table lists in-frame clones only, not all of them. The sample lists thousands of clones; around 70% were seen once. This clone was observed a few times. The antigen is undetermined. Whole-study results and caveats: On average, CD8+ T cells showed a greater number of expanded clones than CD4+. At 0.1 to 3.0 mg/kg and by week 6, CD4+ and CD8+ T cells in the blood had expanded clonally. With doses of 0.1-3.0 mg/kg, partial responders showed among the lowest clonal expansion.

This TCR was recovered from an adult with an advanced solid tumor such as melanoma, head and neck, liver or kidney cancer. The gene calls are TRBV11-2 and TRBJ1-1, with D perhaps matching TRBD1 (6 bases). The sequenced sample was CD4+ or CD8+ T cells sorted from blood, obtained in a trial of the OX40 agonist ivuxolimab. Written as DNA, the CDR3 is TGTGCCAGCAGCTCCCACAGGGAAAGGGCTTTCTTT. It encodes CASSSHRERAFF.